These T cell receptor beta chains were read from a single sample in a study of OX40 agonist ivuxolimab in advanced cancers. Using immunoSEQ multiplex PCR, the repertoire was profiled, and TCRdb retains in-frame clones only, with some absent. The table has under 85,000 clones, 93% seen once. This specimen was CD4+ or CD8+ T cells sorted from blood, taken in a trial of the OX40 agonist ivuxolimab. The receptors were sampled from an adult with an advanced solid tumor such as melanoma, head and neck, liver or kidney cancer. Each CDR3 is given with its conserved first and last residue. Each record gives: J gene, V gene, D gene, clone size, CDR3 protein, CDR3 DNA. D genes are given only for firm matches. Size is stated for part of the rows, as once, few or many counts, or as a class when the clone is expanded.

J gene: TRBJ1-2; V gene: TRBV19; D gene: TRBD1; clone size: -; CDR3 protein: CASSIRDRDGYGYTF; CDR3 DNA: TGTGCCAGTAGTATACGGGACAGGGATGGATATGGCTACACCTTC
J gene: TRBJ1-2; V gene: TRBV27; D gene: TRBD1; clone size: -; CDR3 protein: CASSPDRGNYGYTF; CDR3 DNA: TGTGCCAGCAGCCCGGACAGGGGAAACTATGGCTACACCTTC
J gene: TRBJ2-1; V gene: TRBV27; D gene: TRBD2; clone size: -; CDR3 protein: CASSLFSGEDNEQFF; CDR3 DNA: TGTGCCAGCAGTTTATTTAGCGGGGAGGACAATGAGCAGTTCTTC
J gene: TRBJ2-7; V gene: TRBV6-1; D gene: -; clone size: -; CDR3 protein: CASTPLKRDYEQYF; CDR3 DNA: TGTGCCAGCACCCCCCTAAAAAGGGACTACGAGCAGTACTTC
J gene: TRBJ2-3; V gene: TRBV27; D gene: -; clone size: -; CDR3 protein: CASSSPSTDTQYF; CDR3 DNA: TGTGCCAGCAGTTCTCCTAGCACAGATACGCAGTATTTT
J gene: TRBJ1-6; V gene: TRBV2; D gene: TRBD1; clone size: -; CDR3 protein: CARSTRGHNSPLHF; CDR3 DNA: TGTGCCAGGTCCACCAGGGGGCATAATTCACCCCTCCACTTT
J gene: TRBJ2-5; V gene: TRBV7-2; D gene: -; clone size: -; CDR3 protein: CASSLAPDYLQETQYF; CDR3 DNA: TGTGCCAGCAGCTTAGCGCCGGACTACCTCCAAGAGACCCAGTACTTC
J gene: TRBJ2-7; V gene: TRBV19; D gene: TRBD2; clone size: -; CDR3 protein: CASSFGTSGSGFDEQYF; CDR3 DNA: TGTGCCAGTAGTTTCGGGACTAGCGGGAGCGGATTCGACGAGCAGTACTTC
J gene: TRBJ1-2; V gene: TRBV4-1; D gene: -; clone size: -; CDR3 protein: CASSQVSRVNYGYTF; CDR3 DNA: TGCGCCAGCAGCCAAGTTTCCAGGGTTAACTATGGCTACACCTTC
J gene: TRBJ2-3; V gene: TRBV4-1; D gene: TRBD2; clone size: -; CDR3 protein: CASSQDFGGSTDTQYF; CDR3 DNA: TGCGCCAGCAGCCAAGATTTCGGGGGGAGCACAGATACGCAGTATTTT
J gene: TRBJ2-6; V gene: TRBV29-1; D gene: TRBD1; clone size: -; CDR3 protein: CSVGGTAHSGANVLTF; CDR3 DNA: TGCAGCGTTGGAGGGACAGCTCACTCTGGGGCCAACGTCCTGACTTTC
J gene: TRBJ2-1; V gene: TRBV9; D gene: TRBD2; clone size: once; CDR3 protein: CASSVGLAHNEQFF; CDR3 DNA: TGTGCCAGCAGCGTAGGACTAGCCCACAATGAGCAGTTCTTC
J gene: TRBJ2-7; V gene: TRBV4-1; D gene: -; clone size: -; CDR3 protein: CASSQDGLNYEQYF; CDR3 DNA: TGCGCCAGCAGCCAAGACGGCCTTAACTACGAGCAGTACTTC
J gene: TRBJ1-1; V gene: TRBV7-9; D gene: -; clone size: -; CDR3 protein: CASSFPGSNTEAFF; CDR3 DNA: TGTGCCAGCAGCTTTCCCGGATCGAACACTGAAGCTTTCTTT
J gene: TRBJ1-5; V gene: TRBV27; D gene: -; clone size: -; CDR3 protein: CASSSDQPQHF; CDR3 DNA: TGTGCCAGCAGTTCTGATCAGCCCCAGCATTTT
J gene: TRBJ1-1; V gene: TRBV14; D gene: -; clone size: -; CDR3 protein: CASSQAALYTEAFF; CDR3 DNA: TGTGCCAGCAGCCAAGCGGCACTATACACTGAAGCTTTCTTT
J gene: TRBJ2-1; V gene: TRBV14; D gene: TRBD2; clone size: -; CDR3 protein: CASSLVSGSFYEQFF; CDR3 DNA: TGTGCCAGCAGCCTCGTCAGCGGGAGTTTCTATGAGCAGTTCTTC
J gene: TRBJ2-7; V gene: TRBV27; D gene: -; clone size: -; CDR3 protein: CASSQDYSYEQYF; CDR3 DNA: TGTGCCAGCAGCCAGGACTACTCCTACGAGCAGTACTTC
J gene: TRBJ2-3; V gene: TRBV19; D gene: TRBD2; clone size: -; CDR3 protein: CASSMGAGADTQYF; CDR3 DNA: TGTGCCAGTAGTATGGGAGCGGGGGCAGATACGCAGTATTTT
J gene: TRBJ2-1; V gene: TRBV6-5; D gene: -; clone size: -; CDR3 protein: CASSTSYNEQFF; CDR3 DNA: TGTGCCAGCAGCACCTCCTACAATGAGCAGTTCTTC
J gene: TRBJ1-1; V gene: TRBV7-6; D gene: TRBD1; clone size: -; CDR3 protein: CASSTTGSTEAFF; CDR3 DNA: TGTGCCAGCAGCACGACAGGGAGCACTGAAGCTTTCTTT
J gene: TRBJ1-5; V gene: TRBV28; D gene: TRBD1; clone size: -; CDR3 protein: CASSDDRGFVSNQPQHF; CDR3 DNA: TGTGCCAGCAGCGACGACAGGGGTTTTGTTAGCAATCAGCCCCAGCATTTT
J gene: TRBJ1-1; V gene: TRBV4-2; D gene: -; clone size: -; CDR3 protein: CASSQDEFRARTEAFF; CDR3 DNA: TGTGCCAGCAGCCAAGATGAATTTCGGGCTAGAACTGAAGCTTTCTTT
J gene: TRBJ1-3; V gene: TRBV28; D gene: TRBD1; clone size: -; CDR3 protein: CASSSTGTGNTIYF; CDR3 DNA: TGTGCCAGCAGTTCGACAGGGACTGGAAACACCATATATTTT
J gene: TRBJ2-1; V gene: TRBV27; D gene: -; clone size: -; CDR3 protein: CASSFLGNEQFF; CDR3 DNA: TGTGCCAGCAGTTTCTTGGGGAATGAGCAGTTCTTC
J gene: TRBJ2-2; V gene: TRBV7-7; D gene: -; clone size: -; CDR3 protein: CASRGDGTGELFF; CDR3 DNA: TGTGCTAGCAGGGGGGATGGCACCGGGGAGCTGTTTTTT
J gene: TRBJ1-3; V gene: TRBV6-6; D gene: -; clone size: -; CDR3 protein: CASTADSSGNTIYF; CDR3 DNA: TGTGCCAGCACCGCCGACAGCTCTGGAAACACCATATATTTT
J gene: TRBJ2-7; V gene: TRBV5-8; D gene: -; clone size: -; CDR3 protein: CASVTRVGYEQYF; CDR3 DNA: TGTGCCAGCGTCACCAGGGTTGGCTACGAGCAGTACTTC